Following are 20 T cell receptor beta chains from one sample sequenced in a study of OX40 agonist ivuxolimab in advanced cancers. Clones were sequenced by immunoSEQ multiplex PCR, and TCRdb holds only the in-frame ones, with some missing. The table shows roughly 50,000 clones, with approximately 80% occurring only once. Sequencing used CD4+ or CD8+ T cells sorted from blood, obtained in a trial of the OX40 agonist ivuxolimab. Receptor source: an adult with an advanced solid tumor such as melanoma, head and neck, liver or kidney cancer.

This clone appeared once. The chain recombines TRBV2 with TRBJ1-4; a weak D match, TRBD1 (5 bases). Between the trimmed V and J ends, which lost 5 bases and 3 bases, there was a span of 10 bases. The germline gives CDR1 SNHLY, CDR2 FYNNEI. This CDR3 spans 14 amino acids. In nucleotides, the CDR3 is TGTGCCAGCAGTCCTGGGGGTTCTAATGAAAAACTGTTTTTT. Its translation is CASSPGGSNEKLFF.

The V gene is TRBV4-1, the J gene TRBJ2-3, with 11 bases lining up with TRBD2. CDR1 and CDR2 (germline): MGHRA, YSYEKL. The CDR3 sequence is 16 residues long. V was clipped by 5 bases and J by 0 bases; unmatched bases: 4. The CDR3 DNA reads as TGCGCCAGCAGCAGACTAGCGGGATATAGCACAGATACGCAGTATTTT. Translation gives CASSRLAGYSTDTQYF.

Concerning this clone: An end of the junction differs from the germline gene, which may be a read error. The identical CDR3 is also encoded by other nucleotide sequences in the sample. The chain has TRBV28 and TRBJ2-2; perhaps D is TRBD1 or TRBD2 (6 bases each). This CDR3 region has 15 residues. Germline CDR1 reads MDHEN; CDR2 reads SYDVKM. CDR3 loop: CAGGTGTSNTGELFF. The DNA for the CDR3 is TGTGCCGGCGGGACCGGGACATCGAACACCGGAGAGCTGTTTTTT.

V is TRBV5-1 and J is TRBJ2-7; the D gene is possibly TRBD1 (6 bases). Trimming took 0 bases from V and 2 from J, leaving 12 bases between them. The CDR3 is 15 amino acids. The germline V gene encodes CDR1 SGHRS and CDR2 YFSETQ. CDR3 region: CASSLAGQGAYEQYF. DNA for the CDR3: TGCGCCAGCAGCTTGGCGGGACAAGGAGCCTACGAGCAGTACTTC.

This clone was found a few times. The rearrangement links TRBV20-1 to TRBJ2-7; D is ambiguous. CDR3 length: 11 residues. Germline CDR1 is DFQATT and CDR2 is SNEGSKA (reference sequence). V was trimmed by 7 bases and J by 2 bases, leaving 9 bases between them. The CDR3 nucleotides are TGCAGTGGAGCGACGACCTACGAGCAGTACTTC. Amino acid sequence: CSGATTYEQYF.

J is TRBJ1-2 and V is TRBV6-1, with 8 nucleotides matching TRBD1. In germline, CDR1 is MNHNS, CDR2 SASEGT. CDR3 length: 13 residues. Trimming took 5 bases from V and 3 from J; bases not matched to a gene: 2. In DNA form, the CDR3 reads TGTGCCAGCAGTTTGGACAGGGACTATGGCTACACCTTC. It codes for CASSLDRDYGYTF.

The V call is TRBV5-1, the J call TRBJ1-1, with unresolved D. V was trimmed by 2 bases and J by 0 bases, leaving 8 bases between them. Germline V gives CDR1 SGHRS, CDR2 YFSETQ. The CDR3 extends over 14 amino acids. The CDR3 coding sequence is TGCGCCAGCAGCTTAGGTACAGTGAACACTGAAGCTTTCTTT. Amino acid sequence: CASSLGTVNTEAFF.

The genes are TRBV9 and TRBJ1-2, with D uncertain. V was clipped by 4 bases and J by 3 bases, with 10 bases between them. CDR1 and CDR2 from the germline V gene are SGDLS and YYNGEE. CDR3 length equals 13 residues. The CDR3 DNA follows: TGTGCCAGCAGCCCTCGACGGGACTATGGCTACACCTTC. The encoded protein is CASSPRRDYGYTF.

The chain employs TRBV19 and TRBJ1-2; D is perhaps TRBD1 (5 bases). The germline V gene has CDR1 LNHDA and CDR2 SQIVND (reference sequence). The ends were cut back, 3 bases at V and 4 bases at J, with 21 bases in the middle. The CDR3 spans 17 residues. The CDR3 coding sequence is TGTGCCAGTAGTATCCTAGCGACAGCCGCCGCTCCCTATGGCTACACCTTC. It encodes CASSILATAAAPYGYTF.

The V gene is TRBV20-1, the J gene TRBJ2-7; possibly TRBD2 for D (6 bases). The germline CDR1 and CDR2 sequences are DFQATT and SNEGSKA (reference sequence). This CDR3 contains 11 residues. Trimming took off 6 bases at V and 4 bases at J, with 10 bases between the two ends. The CDR3 DNA reads TGCAGTGCGCGGACTAAGTACGAGCAGTACTTC. Encoded protein: CSARTKYEQYF.

This clone was seen only a few times. The V call is TRBV7-8, the J call TRBJ1-3; 11 bases line up with TRBD1. CDR1 and CDR2 from the germline V gene are SGHVS and FQNEAQ. After removal of 5 bases from V and 2 bases from J, the junction contained 11 bases not matched to a gene. The CDR3 sequence is 18 residues long. This chain's CDR3 is CASSTRDRGAFAGNTIYF. The CDR3 DNA reads TGTGCCAGCAGCACCCGGGACAGGGGGGCGTTTGCTGGAAACACCATATATTTT.

Regarding this clone: The sample has other DNA sequences that encode this CDR3 too. The V and J genes are TRBV2 and TRBJ2-5; 11 bases fit TRBD2. V shed 0 bases and J 4 bases; nucleotides not matched to a gene: 4. Germline CDR1 is SNHLY and CDR2 is FYNNEI. The CDR3 runs to 16 residues. This chain's CDR3 is CASSEATGLAGETQYF. In DNA form, the CDR3 reads TGTGCCAGCAGTGAAGCGACAGGACTAGCGGGAGAGACCCAGTACTTC.

The chain uses TRBV5-4 and TRBJ2-3, with unresolved D. Looked up from germline, CDR1 is SGHNT and CDR2 is YYREEE (reference sequence). The germline V and J ends were trimmed by 4 bases and 0 bases, with 6 bases remaining between them. The CDR3 has 13 residues. The CDR3 nucleotides are TGTGCCAGCAGCCAAGACAGCACAGATACGCAGTATTTT. Translated, it gives CASSQDSTDTQYF.

This rearrangement joins TRBV27 to TRBJ1-5, with 9 nucleotides matching TRBD1. The CDR3 is 14 amino acids. J was trimmed by 7 bases and V by 6 bases; bases with no gene match: 7. Germline V CDR1 and CDR2: MNHEY, SMNVEV (reference sequence). CDR3 protein: CASSPGQGGQPQHF. The CDR3 nucleotides are TGTGCCAGCAGCCCGGGACAGGGCGGCCAGCCCCAGCATTTT.

The chain couples TRBV11-2 to TRBJ1-2, with unresolved D. V was trimmed by 5 bases and J by 1 base, leaving 8 bases between them. This CDR3 has 13 amino acids. Germline CDR1 and CDR2: SGHAT and FQNNGV. CDR3 sequence (DNA): TGTGCCAGCAGCCATGGGGATAACTATGGCTACACCTTC. Encoded protein: CASSHGDNYGYTF.

The chain has TRBV29-1 and TRBJ2-1, with 8 positions matching TRBD1. Germline V gene lookup returns CDR1 SQVTM and CDR2 ANQGSEA. The CDR3 is made up of 16 amino acids. The J segment lost 5 bases and the V segment lost 3 bases, leaving 12 bases of the junction unmatched. The CDR3 region has the DNA TGCAGCGTTGAGCTAGGACAGGGCGGAAGGAACAATGAGCAGTTCTTC. This translates into CSVELGQGGRNNEQFF.

The V gene is TRBV6-5, the J gene TRBJ1-1; D is uncertain. Looked up from germline, CDR1 is MNHEY and CDR2 is SVGAGI. Trimming removed 0 bases from V and 1 base from J, with 9 bases in between. This CDR3 is built from 15 residues. Here the CDR3 DNA reads TGTGCCAGCAGTTACTCGAGACAAACGAACACTGAAGCTTTCTTT. It encodes CASSYSRQTNTEAFF.

J is TRBJ2-2 and V is TRBV6-1; 9 nucleotides agree with TRBD2. The CDR3 loop spans 16 amino acids. CDR1 is MNHNS and CDR2 is SASEGT in the germline V gene. Unmatched junction bases numbered 8, after V lost 4 bases and J lost 5 bases. In DNA form, the CDR3 reads TGTGCCAGCAGTGTCTTAGCGGGAGAGGGGACCGGGGAGCTGTTTTTT. Translation gives CASSVLAGEGTGELFF.

This clone has more than one count but fewer than ten. The rearrangement links TRBV7-2 to TRBJ2-3; D remains ambiguous. Germline values: CDR1 SGHTA, CDR2 FQGNSA. Deletions cut 4 bases from V and 2 bases from J, with 13 bases between. The CDR3 consists of 15 residues. The CDR3 is CASSSYTLDTDTQYF. The CDR3 bases are TGTGCCAGCAGCTCCTACACGTTGGACACAGATACGCAGTATTTT.

This clone was seen once. The rearrangement joins TRBV2 to TRBJ1-2; D is uncertain. CDR3 length equals 11 residues. The V and J ends lost 7 bases and 12 bases respectively, with 15 bases between them. From germline, CDR1 is SNHLY and CDR2 FYNNEI. CDR3 region: CASTETEGNTF. In nucleotides, the CDR3 is TGTGCCAGCACAGAGACGGAGGGAAACACCTTC.